What follows are 10 T cell receptor beta chains derived from one specimen sequenced in a study of blood T cells in healthy people across ages. The use of a sample-barcoded 5' primer and a J-beta primer mix characterized a second PCR of roughly 6 to 12 cycles. TCRdb fed the 5' RACE reads into MiXCR, producing one record per CDR3 protein. The sample records over 550,000 distinct CDR3 sequences, about 28% being singletons. Material: blood. These receptors all come from a woman of 80 years or more in good health.

This clonotype appeared many times. The chain joins TRBV6-5 to TRBJ2-5; maybe TRBD1 (8 bases). Trimming pared 2 bases from V and 5 bases from J, leaving 18 bases between. CDR1 MNHEY and CDR2 SVGAGI come from the germline V gene. CDR3 length: 16 amino acids. As DNA, the CDR3 is TGTGCCAGCAGTTACGCAGAACAGGGGGGGACCGAGACCCAGTACTTC. Protein sequence: CASSYAEQGGTETQYF.

This clonotype was seen repeatedly, ten times or more. J is TRBJ2-7 and V is TRBV9, with no clear D. The V and J ends lost 0 bases and 7 bases respectively, with 8 bases between them. CDR1 is SGDLS, CDR2 YYNGEE, per germline. The CDR3 contains 12 residues. Here the CDR3 reads CASSVGGNEQYF. DNA for the CDR3: TGTGCCAGCAGCGTAGGGGGAAATGAGCAGTACTTC.

This sequence joins TRBV7-2 and TRBJ2-2; no firm D call. V was pared by 2 bases and J by 4 bases, with 8 bases between. The germline V gene encodes CDR1 SGHTA and CDR2 FQGNSA. CDR3 length: 14 amino acids. The CDR3 DNA is TGTGCCAGCAGCTTACTCCAGGTCACCGGGGAGCTGTTTTTT. Translation: CASSLLQVTGELFF.

This clonotype was seen only once. Sequence at one end of the junction differs from germline and may be a read error. This chain uses TRBV7-2 with TRBJ2-5; D not resolved. The CDR3 runs to 15 residues. Germline V gene data show CDR1 as SGHTA and CDR2 as FQGNSA. The CDR3 coding sequence is TGTGCCAGCAGCTTAGAGGGCAGAGAGAGAGAGGCCCAGTACTTC. This gives the protein CASSLEGREREAQYF.

The rearrangement joins TRBV29-1 to TRBJ1-1, with D possibly TRBD1 on 5 matching bases. This CDR3 region has 12 residues. Per germline, CDR1 SQVTM and CDR2 ANQGSEA. V lost 6 bases and J 1 base, leaving 9 bases between the germline ends. The CDR3 DNA reads TGCAGCGTCCAGACAGCGAACACTGAAGCTTTCTTT. It is translated as CSVQTANTEAFF.

This clonotype showed up just a few times. A much larger clonotype is one base distant, so this may be a read error. The gene calls are TRBV6-2 or TRBV6-3 and TRBJ2-1, with TRBD2 matching 7 bases. The DNA end is a closer match to TRBJ2-7, so the J assignment may be wrong. This CDR3 is 15 amino acids long. The germline V gene encodes CDR1 MNHEY and CDR2 SVGEGT. CDR3 sequence reads: CASVSGLHSYNEQYF. CDR3 nucleotide sequence: TGTGCCAGCGTGTCGGGACTACACTCCTACAATGAGCAGTACTTC.

Only one count was recorded for this clonotype. The chain combines TRBV7-2 with TRBJ2-3; tentatively, D is TRBD2 (6 bases). CDR1 SGHTA and CDR2 FQGNSA come from the germline V gene. V lost 2 bases and J 2 bases, leaving 17 bases between the germline ends. The CDR3 spans 17 residues. CDR3 in DNA: TGTGCCAGCAGCTTAAACAGAGGCGGCGGGGTCACAGATACGCAGTATTTT. It codes for CASSLNRGGGVTDTQYF. Supplemented by reference TRBV7-2 and TRBJ2-3, the full variable domain reads GAGVSQSPSNKVTEKGKDVELRCDPISGHTALYWYRQSLGQGLEFLIYFQGNSAPDKSGLPSDRFSAERTGGSVSTLTIQRTQQEDSAVYLCASSLNRGGGVTDTQYFGPGTRLTVL.

This chain uses TRBV20-1 with TRBJ1-2; 7 nucleotides agree with TRBD1. CDR3 size: 14 residues. V shed 1 base and J 4 bases; nucleotides not matched to a gene: 6. Germline V gene sequence: CDR1 DFQATT, CDR2 SNEGSKA (reference sequence). The CDR3 coding sequence is TGCAGTGCTAGAGTCCCTCCAGGGGGCTATGGCTACACCTTC. Translating it yields CSARVPPGGYGYTF.

This clonotype has a single count. A much larger clone lies a single base off, so this may be a read error. CDR3 sequence: CAGNPLDDYEQYF. The CDR3 DNA is TGCGCCGGCAACCCTCTCGACGACTACGAGCAGTACTTC. This rearrangement joins TRBV5-1 to TRBJ2-5, with D unresolved. Near its end, the DNA agrees better with TRBJ2-7, so the J call may be wrong. The CDR3 sequence is 13 residues long. Per the germline V gene, CDR1 is SGHRS and CDR2 is YFSETQ.

Concerning this clonotype: A junction end diverges from the germline sequence, so it may reflect a read error. This sequence joins TRBV24-1 and TRBJ2-3; tentatively, D is TRBD1 or TRBD2 (6 bases each). The CDR3 is 16 amino acids. Germline values: CDR1 KGHDR, CDR2 SFDVKD. The CDR3 region is CATSGPSEWGADTQYF. For the CDR3, the DNA is TGCGCCACCAGTGGTCCTTCAGAATGGGGGGCGGATACGCAGTATTTT.